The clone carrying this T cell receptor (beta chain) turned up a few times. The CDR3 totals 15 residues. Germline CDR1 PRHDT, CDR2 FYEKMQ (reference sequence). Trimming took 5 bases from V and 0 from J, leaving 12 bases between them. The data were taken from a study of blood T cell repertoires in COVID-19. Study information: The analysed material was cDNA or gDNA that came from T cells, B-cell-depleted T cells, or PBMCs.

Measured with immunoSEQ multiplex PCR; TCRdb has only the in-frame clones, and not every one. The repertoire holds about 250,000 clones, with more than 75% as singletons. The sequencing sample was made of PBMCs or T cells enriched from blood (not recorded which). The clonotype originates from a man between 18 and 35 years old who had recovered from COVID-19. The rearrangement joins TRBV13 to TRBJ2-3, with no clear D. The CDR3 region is CASSPQWPSTDTQYF. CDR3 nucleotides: TGTGCCAGCAGCCCACAGTGGCCTAGCACAGATACGCAGTATTTT.